This T cell receptor beta chain comes out of a study of radiotherapy plus CTLA-4 blockade in lung cancer. Study in general: With approximately 30% of patients having disease control, objective responses were seen in approximately 17%.

General study results and limits: There was expansion of tumor-derived TCR clones in blood after radiotherapy plus ipilimumab.

The germline V gene encodes CDR1 MDHEN and CDR2 SYDVKM. This CDR3 is built from 15 residues. V dropped 6 bases and J dropped 7; count of bases not matched to a gene: 11. CTLA-4 blockade using ipilimumab, together with focal radiation, was received by patients with chemo-refractory metastatic non-small-cell lung cancer. Here immunoSEQ multiplex PCR was the method, and the copy in TCRdb shows in-frame clones only, minus some. The data contain approximately 80,000 clones, around 81% of them singletons. In the case of this clone: Its antigen is as yet unknown.

The sequence was obtained from a human donor with non-small cell lung cancer whose response to radiotherapy plus ipilimumab could not be evaluated. Some clones in this sample may be carry-over from other donors' samples. Source: peripheral blood, taken from a patient treated with radiotherapy plus ipilimumab. The J gene is TRBJ1-2, the V gene TRBV28; 10 bases align to TRBD1. The CDR3 DNA reads as TGTGCCAGCAGCGCGGCAGACAGGGGGCAGGTTGGCTACACCTTC. It specifies CASSAADRGQVGYTF.